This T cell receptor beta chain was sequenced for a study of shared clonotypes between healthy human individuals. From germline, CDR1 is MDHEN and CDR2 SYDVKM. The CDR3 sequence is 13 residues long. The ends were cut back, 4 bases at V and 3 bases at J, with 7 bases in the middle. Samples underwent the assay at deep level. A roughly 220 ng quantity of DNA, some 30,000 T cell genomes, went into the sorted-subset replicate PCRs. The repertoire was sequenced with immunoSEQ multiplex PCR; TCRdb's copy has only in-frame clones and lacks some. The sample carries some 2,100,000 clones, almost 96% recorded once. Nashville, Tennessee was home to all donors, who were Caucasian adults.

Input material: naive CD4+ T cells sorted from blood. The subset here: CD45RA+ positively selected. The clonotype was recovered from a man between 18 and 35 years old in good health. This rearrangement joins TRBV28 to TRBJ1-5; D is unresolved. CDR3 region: CASSWQDNQPQHF. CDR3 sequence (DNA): TGTGCCAGCAGTTGGCAGGACAATCAGCCCCAGCATTTT.